Described below is a single T cell receptor beta chain sequence and its context. There are 15 residues in the CDR3. The germline V gene has CDR1 SGHAT and CDR2 FQDESV (reference sequence). The ends lost 0 bases at V and 10 bases at J; junction bases unmatched: 5. The authors' processing: Amplifying reference gene primers gave estimates of nucleated cell counts. Using immunoSEQ multiplex PCR, the repertoire was profiled, and TCRdb retains in-frame clones only, with some absent. That table supplies the V and J calls and clone size; D and trimming were determined from the DNA. The table includes tens of thousands of clones, more than 70% detected once. This specimen comes from a study of blood T cell repertoires in COVID-19. In the study overall: Material from acute and convalescent COVID-19 was sourced from the United States, Italy and Spain. The analysed material was cDNA or gDNA that came from T cells, B-cell-depleted T cells, or PBMCs.

The specimen sequenced was peripheral blood. This TCR was sampled from a man between 45 and 60 years old with acute or convalescent COVID-19. This chain links TRBV11-1 with TRBJ2-1; 11 nucleotides align to TRBD2. CDR3 coding DNA: TGTGCCAGCAGCTTAGCGGGACTAGCGGACCAAGAGCAGTTCTTC. Translation gives CASSLAGLADQEQFF.